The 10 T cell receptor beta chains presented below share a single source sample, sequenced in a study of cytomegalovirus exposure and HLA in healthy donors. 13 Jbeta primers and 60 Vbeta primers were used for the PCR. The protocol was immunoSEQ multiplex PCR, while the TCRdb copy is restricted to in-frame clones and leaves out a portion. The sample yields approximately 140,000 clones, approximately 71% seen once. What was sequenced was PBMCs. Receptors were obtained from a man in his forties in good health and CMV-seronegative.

The CDR3 loop is CASSLPGNTGVGYTF. As DNA, the CDR3 is TGTGCCAGCAGCCTCCCGGGAAACACCGGGGTTGGCTACACCTTC. This sequence joins TRBV4-2 and TRBJ1-2, with no clear D. Per the germline V gene, CDR1 is LGHNA and CDR2 is YNFKEQ. This CDR3 has 15 residues. V shed 4 bases and J shed 7 bases, with 19 bases lying between them.

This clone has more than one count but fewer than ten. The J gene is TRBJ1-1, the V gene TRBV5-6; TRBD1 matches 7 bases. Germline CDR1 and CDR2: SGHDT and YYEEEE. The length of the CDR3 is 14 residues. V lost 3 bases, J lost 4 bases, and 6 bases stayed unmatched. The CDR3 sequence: CASSWDRVSTEAFF. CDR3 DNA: TGTGCCAGCAGCTGGGACAGAGTCTCCACTGAAGCTTTCTTT.

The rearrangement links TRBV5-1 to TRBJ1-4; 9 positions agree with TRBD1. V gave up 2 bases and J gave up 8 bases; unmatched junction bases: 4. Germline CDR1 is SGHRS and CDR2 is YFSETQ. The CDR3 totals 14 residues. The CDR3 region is CASSLQGASEKLFF. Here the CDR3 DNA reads TGCGCCAGCAGCTTACAGGGGGCGTCGGAAAAACTGTTTTTT.

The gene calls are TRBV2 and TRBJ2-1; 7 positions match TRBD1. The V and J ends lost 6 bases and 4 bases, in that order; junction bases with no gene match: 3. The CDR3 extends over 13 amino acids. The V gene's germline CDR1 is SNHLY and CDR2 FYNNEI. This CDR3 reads CASSLDRYNEQFF. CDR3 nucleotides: TGTGCCAGCAGCCTGGACAGGTACAATGAGCAGTTCTTC.

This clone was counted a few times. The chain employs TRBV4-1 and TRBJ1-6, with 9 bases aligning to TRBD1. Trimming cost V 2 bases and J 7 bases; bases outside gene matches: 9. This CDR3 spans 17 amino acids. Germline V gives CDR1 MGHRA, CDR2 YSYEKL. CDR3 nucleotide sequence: TGCGCCAGCAGCCAACCATCGGACAGGGGTGGCAATTCACCCCTCCACTTT. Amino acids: CASSQPSDRGGNSPLHF.

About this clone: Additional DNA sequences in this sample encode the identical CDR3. The CDR3 sequence is CASSLAAGGPYNEQFF. CDR3 coding DNA: TGCGCCAGCAGCTTGGCAGCGGGGGGTCCTTACAATGAGCAGTTCTTC. V is TRBV5-1 and J is TRBJ2-1; 9 bases are shared with TRBD2. This CDR3 region has 16 residues. V gave up 0 bases and J gave up 4 bases; unmatched junction bases: 5. Germline loops: CDR1 SGHRS, CDR2 YFSETQ.

The CDR3, as DNA: TGTGCCAGCAGTGGCCCGGGGGAGACCCAGTACTTC. Residues: CASSGPGETQYF. This chain uses TRBV25-1 with TRBJ2-5, with D tentatively TRBD2 (5 bases). The CDR3 is made up of 12 amino acids. Germline V gene data show CDR1 as MGHDK and CDR2 as SYGVNS. V lost 4 bases and J lost 5, with 8 bases in between.

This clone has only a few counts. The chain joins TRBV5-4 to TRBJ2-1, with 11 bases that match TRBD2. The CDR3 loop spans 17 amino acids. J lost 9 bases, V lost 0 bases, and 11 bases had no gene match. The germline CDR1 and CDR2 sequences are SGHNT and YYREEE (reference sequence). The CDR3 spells CASSLVIDYSGGAEQFF. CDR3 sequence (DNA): TGTGCCAGCAGCTTGGTCATCGATTATAGCGGGGGGGCTGAGCAGTTCTTC.

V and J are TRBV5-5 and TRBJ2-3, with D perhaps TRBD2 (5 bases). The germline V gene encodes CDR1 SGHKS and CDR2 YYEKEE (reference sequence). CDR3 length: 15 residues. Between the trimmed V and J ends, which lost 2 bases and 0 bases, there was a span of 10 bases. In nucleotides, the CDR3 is TGTGCCAGCAGCTTCGGTCGGGGTAGCACAGATACGCAGTATTTT. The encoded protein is CASSFGRGSTDTQYF.

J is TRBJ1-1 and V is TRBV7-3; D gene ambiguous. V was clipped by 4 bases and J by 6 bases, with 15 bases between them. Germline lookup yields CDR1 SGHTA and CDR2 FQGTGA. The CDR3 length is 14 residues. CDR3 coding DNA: TGTGCCAGCAGCTCTAACGGGTCCCCACCTGAAGCTTTCTTT. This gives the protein CASSSNGSPPEAFF.